The entry that follows covers one T cell receptor beta chain sequence. These data are taken from a study of monozygotic twins with cystic fibrosis. The data were produced by immunoSEQ multiplex PCR, yet TCRdb's version contains in-frame clones alone and is incomplete. The sample includes about 22,000 clones, around nine tenths of them seen just once. Material: blood. This clonotype originated in a woman aged 25-40 years with cystic fibrosis.

DNA of the CDR3: TGTGCCAGCAGCCAACCTGACAGGGGGGGGGATGAGCAGTTCTTC. It specifies CASSQPDRGGDEQFF. The chain carries TRBV4-2 and TRBJ2-1; TRBD1 agrees at 9 bases. The V gene end was trimmed by 2 bases and the J gene end by 8 bases; junction bases not matched to a gene: 7. The germline V gene has CDR1 LGHNA and CDR2 YNFKEQ. The CDR3 sequence is 15 residues long.